This T cell receptor beta chain was sequenced for a study of T cells after yellow fever vaccination. About the research overall: Low-cell-number fractions underwent preparation using SMART-Seq v4 Ultra Low Input.

MiXCR, applied by TCRdb to the 5' RACE reads, yields one record per CDR3 protein. The sample has under 300,000 distinct CDR3 sequences, around 13% seen once; the top ten hold less than 0.55%. This clonotype was counted at least ten times. The germline V gene has CDR1 SGDLS and CDR2 YYNGEE. The CDR3 has 15 residues. The V gene end was trimmed by 0 bases and the J gene end by 10 bases; junction bases not matched to a gene: 8. The rearrangement uses TRBV9 and TRBJ2-1, with 9 bases that match TRBD2. Sequences were derived from CD4+ T cells sorted from PBMCs, sampled 45 days after the yellow fever booster vaccination. This TCR came from a man younger than 45 who received the YFV17D yellow fever vaccine. The CDR3 region has the DNA TGTGCCAGCAGCGTAGGGGCTAGCGGGAAGGGGGAGCAGTTCTTC. This encodes CASSVGASGKGEQFF.